This record concerns one TCR beta chain sequence. This sample is part of a study of blood T cell repertoires in COVID-19. At the level of the study: The origin of the acute and convalescent COVID-19 samples was the United States, Italy and Spain. PBMCs, B-cell-depleted T cells, or T cells were the source of the cDNA or gDNA that made up the material.

Using immunoSEQ multiplex PCR, the repertoire was profiled, and TCRdb retains in-frame clones only, with some absent. The data hold approximately 250,000 clones, with 83% observed a single time. The germline V gene encodes CDR1 SQVTM and CDR2 ANQGSEA. The CDR3 covers 13 residues. V lost 3 bases to trimming and J lost 10 bases, with 16 bases between them. The specimen sequenced was peripheral blood. The V gene is TRBV29-1, the J gene TRBJ2-1; a weak D match, TRBD2 (6 bases). The TCR was taken from a man between 60 and 70 years old who had recovered from COVID-19. CDR3 protein: CSVDMLASTEQFF. DNA of the CDR3: TGCAGCGTTGACATGCTAGCGAGTACCGAGCAGTTCTTC.